The following is a T cell receptor beta chain sequence with its context. Its antigen is not yet known. Base qualities are not recorded, but no much larger clone differs from it by a single base. The data were obtained in a study of blood T cell repertoires in COVID-19 (TCRdb year 2020). Notes on the research overall: The collaborator samples originated in the United States, Italy and Spain and spanned the acute and convalescent phases of COVID-19. The material from the prospective study consisted of cDNA or gDNA derived from T cells, B-cell-depleted T cells, or PBMCs. Deeply sampled blood TCRbeta repertoires from subjects exposed to, actively infected with, or recovered from COVID-19 were included in the dataset. A freely available public database, intended as a resource for researchers studying the immune response to SARS-CoV-2, is where the repertoires were released. The samples were drawn from the first 160 participants of the ongoing ImmuneRACE study and from 950 to 1,500 subjects provided by 6 global collaborators. The sample metadata nearly always contained a de-identified subject ID, COVID-19 status, age in years and sex. HLA class I and class II types, where available, came from metadata supplied by the sample provider rather than from assay-based typing.

The junction shows trimming of 5 bases on V and 4 bases on J, plus 11 bases between the germline ends. Its CDR3 holds 14 amino acids, cysteine through phenylalanine. This entry keeps only the CDR3 DNA: 42 bases, framed from base 1. Sequences MNHEY (CDR1) and SMNVEV (CDR2) are obtained from the germline V gene (reference sequence). General study outcomes and caveats: How much clinical and demographic metadata was included differed by source and by participant, and the metadata was provided uncurated.

The immunoSEQ Assay, a bias-controlled multiplex PCR, was used to amplify TCRbeta CDR3 regions from genomic DNA. In the original analysis: The number of nucleated cells in each sample was estimated from the amplification of reference gene primers within the assay. To quantify the absolute abundance of each unique TCRbeta CDR3 rearrangement, sequence reads were collapsed and filtered. For each sample, productive Simpson clonality was calculated as the square root of Simpson's diversity index over productive rearrangements. TCRdb re-hosts the immuneACCESS table, in-frame sequences only. Its copies lack some clones; in the studies checked, an unresolved V gene accounts for under half of them, and the cause for the rest is not known. The D gene and trimming were derived from the DNA, and the V and J assignments and clone size from that table. The sample contains hundreds of thousands of clones, about 80% of them found a single time. About 8.1% of the sample lies in the top ten.

Whole blood was collected in K2EDTA tubes by collaborating institutions according to the institutions' own protocols. For TCRbeta analysis, collaborator samples were shipped as frozen whole blood, as isolated PBMCs, or as DNA extracted from either sample type. Sequencing was carried out using peripheral blood. The clonotype was recovered from a man aged 80 or over with acute or convalescent COVID-19. The sequence links TRBV27 to TRBJ1-4; there is no confident call for the D gene. The DNA sequence is given as TGTGCCAGCAGTCCGACCGGGATTAATGAAAAACTGTTTTTT. Its translation reads: CASSPTGINEKLFF.